This is a list of T cell receptor beta chains from one sample in a study of regulatory T cells in long-lasting Graves disease. Each CDR3 protein gets one entry after TCRdb re-called the multiplex PCR reads with MiXCR. The sample lists about 470,000 distinct CDR3 sequences, 20% to 25% occurring once. The sample was peripheral blood mononuclear cells (PBMCs), taken when the disease was refractory, from a patient treated with antithyroid drugs. These TCRs come from a female donor with Graves disease. CDR3s include the opening cysteine and the closing phenylalanine or tryptophan. The D gene is left open where the match is weak. Size tells how often a clone was seen (once, few, many) or the class of an expanded clone, and some rows leave it out.

abundance | j_gene | d_gene | v_gene | CDR3aa | CDR3nt
many | TRBJ2-2 | NA | TRBV7-8 | CASSLGGWRAEGELFF | TGTGCCAGCAGCTTAGGAGGCTGGAGGGCCGAAGGGGAGCTGTTTTTT
many | TRBJ2-2 | NA | TRBV24-1 | CATSLPGANTGELFF | TGTGCCACCAGCTTACCAGGCGCGAACACCGGGGAGCTGTTTTTT
few | TRBJ1-4 | NA | TRBV9 | CASSRRGGEKLFF | TGTGCCAGCAGCAGACGGGGTGGTGAAAAACTGTTTTTT
many | TRBJ1-5 | NA | TRBV12-3/TRBV12-4 | CASSSGLPNQPQHF | TGTGCCAGCAGCTCGGGCCTTCCTAATCAGCCCCAGCATTTT
NA | TRBJ2-3 | NA | TRBV19 | CASTLGDTQYF | TGTGCCAGTACTCTAGGAGATACGCAGTATTTT
many | TRBJ2-5 | NA | TRBV3-1 | CASSHPKRVEETQYF | TGTGCCAGCAGCCATCCTAAAAGGGTAGAGGAGACCCAGTACTTC
NA | TRBJ2-6 | TRBD1 | TRBV5-5 | CASTRTGVYSGANVLTF | TGTGCCAGCACAAGGACAGGGGTTTACTCTGGGGCCAACGTCCTGACTTTC
many | TRBJ1-1 | NA | TRBV10-3 | CAISEAGVYTEAFF | TGTGCCATCAGTGAGGCAGGGGTATACACTGAAGCTTTCTTT
NA | TRBJ2-1 | TRBD2 | TRBV10-2 | CASNPGTSGRFDEQFF | TGCGCCAGCAATCCCGGGACTAGCGGGAGGTTCGATGAGCAGTTCTTC
many | TRBJ2-5 | NA | TRBV27 | CASSPRQGTEETQYF | TGTGCCAGCAGTCCCCGGCAGGGAACCGAGGAGACCCAGTACTTC
many | TRBJ2-7 | NA | TRBV2 | CASSKIVSPTYEQYF | TGTGCCAGCAGCAAGATCGTGAGTCCAACCTACGAGCAGTACTTC
few | TRBJ2-7 | NA | TRBV11-1 | CASSPLTGPHSYEQYF | TGTGCCAGCAGCCCCTTGACAGGACCCCACTCCTACGAGCAGTACTTC
few | TRBJ1-3 | NA | TRBV3-1 | CASSPLGGASGNTIYF | TGTGCCAGCAGCCCTCTCGGGGGGGCGTCTGGAAACACCATATATTTT
NA | TRBJ2-7 | NA | TRBV2 | CASWVGTGYHEQYF | TGTGCCAGCTGGGTTGGTACAGGGTACCACGAGCAGTACTTC
NA | TRBJ1-6 | NA | TRBV4-1 | CASSQGGFNSPLHF | TGCGCCAGCAGCCAAGGAGGCTTCAATTCACCCCTCCACTTT
many | TRBJ2-5 | NA | TRBV11-1 | CASSLASETQYF | TGTGCCAGCAGCTTAGCTTCCGAGACCCAGTACTTC
many | TRBJ1-2 | TRBD1 | TRBV28 | CASSEPGQGPFYGYTF | TGTGCCAGCAGTGAACCTGGACAGGGCCCCTTCTATGGCTACACCTTC
few | TRBJ1-4 | TRBD1 | TRBV5-1 | CASSWGQGVGREKLFF | TGCGCCAGCAGCTGGGGACAGGGGGTCGGTCGCGAAAAACTGTTTTTT
few | TRBJ2-1 | TRBD2 | TRBV5-5 | CASSTSGNEQFF | TGTGCCAGCAGCACTAGCGGGAATGAGCAGTTCTTC
NA | TRBJ2-7 | NA | TRBV5-1 | CASSRYRVRNAF | TGCGCCAGCAGCCGTTATCGAGTAAGAAATGCCTTC
NA | TRBJ2-2 | NA | TRBV13 | CASNQGGARVTGELFF | TGTGCCAGCAACCAAGGAGGGGCGCGTGTCACCGGGGAGCTGTTTTTT
few | TRBJ2-7 | NA | TRBV20-1 | CSASPPSRLGQYF | TGCAGTGCTAGCCCCCCCTCGCGGTTGGGGCAGTACTTC
NA | TRBJ2-5 | NA | TRBV19 | CASSMVTAQETQYF | TGTGCCAGTAGTATGGTAACAGCTCAAGAGACCCAGTACTTC
few | TRBJ1-5 | NA | TRBV20-1 | CSARRDPNQPQHF | TGCAGTGCCCGCAGGGATCCCAATCAGCCCCAGCATTTT
many | TRBJ2-7 | NA | TRBV2 | CASSDGEQYF | TGTGCCAGCAGCGACGGGGAGCAGTACTTC
many | TRBJ1-2 | NA | TRBV28 | CASSLNAEQHYGYTF | TGTGCCAGCAGTTTGAACGCAGAACAGCACTATGGCTACACCTTC
many | TRBJ1-5 | TRBD1 | TRBV18 | CASSHTGVEQPQHF | TGTGCCAGCTCACATACAGGGGTGGAACAGCCCCAGCATTTT
NA | TRBJ2-7 | NA | TRBV6-9 | CASSYSAGSLDLQYF | TGTGCCAGCAGTTACTCCGCAGGGTCGTTGGATCTGCAGTACTTC
few | TRBJ1-1 | TRBD1 | TRBV6-2/TRBV6-3 | CASSSQGAVGTEAFF | TGTGCCAGCAGTTCACAGGGGGCAGTGGGCACTGAAGCTTTCTTT
many | TRBJ2-7 | NA | TRBV6-5 | CASSYSAIGYEQYF | TGTGCCAGCAGTTACAGCGCGATAGGCTACGAGCAGTACTTC
few | TRBJ2-2 | NA | TRBV6-5 | CASSYSQGPGELFF | TGTGCCAGCAGTTACTCCCAGGGACCCGGGGAGCTGTTTTTT
NA | TRBJ2-7 | NA | TRBV5-1 | CASSLRQPTFEQYF | TGCGCCAGCAGCTTGCGGCAGCCTACCTTCGAGCAGTACTTC
few | TRBJ1-5 | TRBD1 | TRBV19 | CASRTGSLNQPQHF | TGTGCCAGTAGGACAGGGTCCCTCAATCAGCCCCAGCATTTT
NA | TRBJ2-3 | NA | TRBV7-3 | CASSPDPPDTQYF | TGTGCCAGCAGCCCGGACCCCCCAGATACGCAGTATTTT
few | TRBJ2-7 | TRBD2 | TRBV19 | CASSPLVAGEYEQYF | TGTGCCAGTAGTCCGCTGGTAGCGGGAGAGTACGAGCAGTACTTC
NA | TRBJ2-7 | TRBD1 | TRBV27 | CASSRDRAHEQYF | TGTGCCAGCAGCCGGGACAGGGCCCACGAGCAGTACTTC
few | TRBJ1-6 | NA | TRBV19 | CGSAGIRKSPLHF | TGTGGGTCCGCAGGGATCAGGAAGTCACCCCTCCACTTT
many | TRBJ1-1 | NA | TRBV30 | CAWNPGLNTEAFF | TGTGCCTGGAATCCGGGTCTGAACACTGAAGCTTTCTTT
NA | TRBJ1-2 | NA | TRBV6-1 | CASSESGLGGYTF | TGTGCCAGCAGTGAATCGGGGTTAGGAGGCTACACCTTC
few | TRBJ2-7 | NA | TRBV12-3/TRBV12-4 | CASSLSGAGSYEQYF | TGTGCCAGCAGTTTATCCGGGGCTGGGTCCTACGAGCAGTACTTC
many | TRBJ2-7 | NA | TRBV9 | CASSLSGPEEQYF | TGTGCCAGCAGCCTATCGGGGCCGGAAGAGCAGTACTTC
NA | TRBJ2-2 | TRBD1 | TRBV29-1 | CSVASGGLMWAGELFF | TGCAGCGTGGCTTCAGGGGGCCTCATGTGGGCCGGGGAGCTGTTTTTT
NA | TRBJ1-1 | NA | TRBV5-1 | CASSDGGGRLNTEAFF | TGCGCCAGCAGCGATGGGGGGGGGCGCCTGAACACTGAAGCTTTCTTT
NA | TRBJ1-1 | NA | TRBV19 | CASIDSPMNTEAFF | TGTGCCAGTATAGACAGTCCAATGAACACTGAAGCTTTCTTT
NA | TRBJ1-4 | NA | TRBV28 | CASGRDRQEKLFF | TGTGCCAGCGGCAGGGATCGGCAAGAAAAACTGTTTTTT
many | TRBJ2-4 | TRBD1 | TRBV28 | CASSLFGTGLSNIQYF | TGTGCCAGCAGTTTATTTGGGACAGGGTTGAGTAACATTCAGTACTTC
NA | TRBJ1-5 | NA | TRBV6-5 | CASSYLVGMPQHF | TGTGCCAGCAGTTACTTGGTGGGCATGCCCCAGCATTTT
few | TRBJ1-2 | NA | TRBV9 | CASSAVVSYGYTF | TGTGCCAGCAGCGCCGTAGTGTCCTATGGCTACACCTTC
NA | TRBJ2-5 | NA | TRBV24-1 | CATRAPQETQYF | TGTGCCACCAGGGCCCCCCAAGAGACCCAGTACTTC
few | TRBJ1-2 | NA | TRBV7-9 | CASTPAGGFHTF | TGTGCCAGCACTCCCGCGGGGGGATTCCACACCTTC
few | TRBJ2-7 | NA | TRBV9 | CASSVGQVPHVGTEQYF | TGTGCCAGCAGCGTAGGGCAGGTTCCCCACGTCGGCACCGAGCAGTACTTC
NA | TRBJ2-7 | TRBD2 | TRBV20-1 | CSAGTSFSYEQYF | TGCAGTGCTGGGACTAGCTTCTCCTACGAGCAGTACTTC
many | TRBJ2-1 | NA | TRBV18 | CASSEGLYNEQFF | TGTGCCAGCAGTGAGGGATTATACAATGAGCAGTTCTTC
many | TRBJ1-5 | NA | TRBV6-1 | CAIRRTAGDSNQPQHF | TGTGCCATCAGACGGACAGCGGGGGATAGCAATCAGCCCCAGCATTTT
few | TRBJ1-2 | NA | TRBV10-3 | CAITGIPEVGYTF | TGTGCCATCACCGGGATTCCGGAGGTTGGCTACACCTTC
few | TRBJ1-1 | NA | TRBV5-1 | CASSTEVNTEAFF | TGCGCCAGCAGTACAGAAGTGAACACTGAAGCTTTCTTT
many | TRBJ1-1 | NA | TRBV28 | CASSSPNRVEAFF | TGTGCCAGCAGTTCGCCGAACAGGGTTGAAGCTTTCTTT
many | TRBJ1-2 | NA | TRBV12-3/TRBV12-4 | CASSLGGATGNYGYTF | TGTGCCAGCAGTTTAGGTGGGGCAACGGGAAACTATGGCTACACCTTC
NA | TRBJ2-7 | TRBD2 | TRBV5-1 | CASSLDSGGNYEQYF | TGCGCCAGCAGCTTGGATTCGGGAGGGAACTACGAGCAGTACTTC
many | TRBJ1-1 | NA | TRBV20-1 | CSAFHVGGTRNTEAFF | TGCAGTGCCTTTCACGTCGGAGGGACAAGGAACACTGAAGCTTTCTTT